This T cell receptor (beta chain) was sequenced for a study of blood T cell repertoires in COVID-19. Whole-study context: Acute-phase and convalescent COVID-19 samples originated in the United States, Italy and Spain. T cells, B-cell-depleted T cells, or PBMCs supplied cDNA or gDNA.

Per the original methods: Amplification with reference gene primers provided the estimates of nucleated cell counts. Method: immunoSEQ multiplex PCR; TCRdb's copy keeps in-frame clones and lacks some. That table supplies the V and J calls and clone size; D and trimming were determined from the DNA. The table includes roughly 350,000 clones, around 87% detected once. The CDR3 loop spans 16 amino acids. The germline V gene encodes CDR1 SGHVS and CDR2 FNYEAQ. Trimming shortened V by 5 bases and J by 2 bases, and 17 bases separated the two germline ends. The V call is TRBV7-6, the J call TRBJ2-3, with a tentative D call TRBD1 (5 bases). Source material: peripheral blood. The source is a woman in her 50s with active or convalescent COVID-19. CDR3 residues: CASSDRRGRFTDTQYF. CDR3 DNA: TGTGCCAGCAGCGATAGAAGGGGCCGATTCACAGATACGCAGTATTTT. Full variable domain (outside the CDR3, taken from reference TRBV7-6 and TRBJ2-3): GAGVSQSPRYKVTKRGQDVALRCDPISGHVSLYWYRQALGQGPEFLTYFNYEAQQDKSGLPNDRFSAERPEGSISTLTIQRTEQRDSAMYRCASSDRRGRFTDTQYFGPGTRLTVL.